Listed below are T cell receptor beta chains from one sample, sequenced in a study of CD8+ T cells in alopecia areata. Profiled with immunoSEQ multiplex PCR; TCRdb holds only in-frame clones, not every one. The table shows around 100,000 clones, with roughly 50% occurring only once. The sample in question was CD8+ T cells sorted from blood, obtained at week 24, from a patient treated with tofacitinib. All receptors come from a human donor with alopecia areata. Both conserved end residues are part of each CDR3. D genes are given only for firm matches. The listing skips clone size in some rows; elsewhere it reads once, few, many or a size class.

.	TRBV7-8	.	TRBJ2-7	TGTGCCAGCAGCTTAGGTGCTGGCTACGAGCAGTACTTC	CASSLGAGYEQYF
.	TRBV10-3	.	TRBJ1-1	TGTGCCATCAGTGAGGGGGCTGGGATCACTGAAGCTTTCTTT	CAISEGAGITEAFF
.	TRBV19	.	TRBJ1-1	TGTGCCAGTAGTATAGTTGGGGGCGGGATACCTGAAGCTTTCTTT	CASSIVGGGIPEAFF
.	TRBV5-1	.	TRBJ2-5	TGCGCCAGCAGCTTGGTAACGAGGGGAGAGACCCAGTACTTC	CASSLVTRGETQYF
.	TRBV11-2	.	TRBJ2-7	TGTGCCAGCAGCTTAGATCGGGGGGAGCAGTACTTC	CASSLDRGEQYF
.	TRBV18	.	TRBJ2-5	TGTGCCAGCTCACCACCGTCAGAAGAGGGGGCCCAGTACTTC	CASSPPSEEGAQYF
.	TRBV11-2	.	TRBJ2-3	TGTGCCAGCAGCTCTTTCTCCGATACGCAGTATTTT	CASSSFSDTQYF
.	TRBV9	once	TRBJ2-3	TGTGCCAGCAGCGAAGGGGCAGATACGCAGTATTTT	CASSEGADTQYF
.	TRBV6-5	.	TRBJ1-1	TGTGCCAGCAGTTACCGTCTCCCCTTTGAAGCTTTCTTT	CASSYRLPFEAFF
.	TRBV5-5	.	TRBJ2-7	TGTGCCAGCAGCTTGGGGGGCGGCTACGAGCAGTACTTC	CASSLGGGYEQYF
.	TRBV6-4	few	TRBJ1-6	TGTGCCAGCAGTGAGGACAATAATTCACCCCTCCACTTT	CASSEDNNSPLHF
TRBD2	TRBV6-5	.	TRBJ2-5	TGTGCCAGCAGTTACGACGGGGGGGCCTGGGAGGAGACCCAGTACTTC	CASSYDGGAWEETQYF
.	TRBV9	.	TRBJ2-3	TGTGCCAGCAGCTATTCAGGGGCAGATACGCAGTATTTT	CASSYSGADTQYF
TRBD1	TRBV9	.	TRBJ1-5	TGTGCCAGCAGCGTAGGAGGGGGCTGGCAGCCCCAGCATTTT	CASSVGGGWQPQHF
.	TRBV5-1	few	TRBJ1-2	TGCGCCAGCAGCTTGCGGGAGGGAGGCTACACCTTC	CASSLREGGYTF
TRBD1	TRBV7-9	.	TRBJ1-1	TGTGCCAGCAGCTTAAAACAGGGGATGAACACTGAAGCTTTCTTT	CASSLKQGMNTEAFF
.	TRBV5-6	.	TRBJ1-5	TGTGCCAGCAGCTTTGGGACGACTAATCAGCCCCAGCATTTT	CASSFGTTNQPQHF
TRBD1	TRBV10-3	.	TRBJ2-1	TGTGCCATCGGGGGTCAGGGGGAAGACAATGAGCAGTTCTTC	CAIGGQGEDNEQFF
TRBD2	TRBV19	.	TRBJ2-1	TGTGCCAGTAGTATAGAGCCGGGACTAGGGCCTTACAATGAGCAGTTCTTC	CASSIEPGLGPYNEQFF
TRBD1	TRBV5-1	.	TRBJ1-4	TGCGCCAGCAGCGCAGGGACAGGGACGGGGAGTGCAACTAATGAAAAACTGTTTTTT	CASSAGTGTGSATNEKLFF
.	TRBV13	.	TRBJ2-3	TGTGCCAGCAGCTCATCTAGCACAGATACGCAGTATTTT	CASSSSSTDTQYF
TRBD1	TRBV7-9	few	TRBJ1-1	TGTGCCAGCAGCCTGACAGGGGGTCGCACTGAAGCTTTCTTT	CASSLTGGRTEAFF
.	TRBV20-1	.	TRBJ2-1	TGCAGTGCTAGACCTCTCGATGAGCAGTTCTTC	CSARPLDEQFF
.	TRBV4-2	.	TRBJ1-5	TGTGCCAGCAGCCCTGGACAGACCAATCAGCCCCAGCATTTT	CASSPGQTNQPQHF
.	TRBV6-5	.	TRBJ1-2	TGTGCCAGCAGTTACCATTTCAACTATGGCTACACCTTC	CASSYHFNYGYTF
.	TRBV27	once	TRBJ2-6	TGTGCCAGCAGTTTAGTAAGACGAGTCTCTGGGGCCAACGTCCTGACTTTC	CASSLVRRVSGANVLTF
.	TRBV9	.	TRBJ2-7	TGTGCCAGCAGCGTAGGCGAGATCTACGAGCAGTACTTC	CASSVGEIYEQYF
.	TRBV7-2	few	TRBJ2-1	TGTGCCAGCAGCGCCGACTCTAACTACAATGAGCAGTTCTTC	CASSADSNYNEQFF
.	TRBV2	few	TRBJ2-3	TGTGCCAGCAGCCGGGGTAACACAGATACGCAGTATTTT	CASSRGNTDTQYF
.	TRBV6-4	few	TRBJ2-3	TGTGCCAGCAGTGACTCATACGACACAGATACGCAGTATTTT	CASSDSYDTDTQYF
TRBD2	TRBV5-6	few	TRBJ2-7	TGTGCCAGCAGCTCAAGCGGGGGGATTTTCGAGCAGTACTTC	CASSSSGGIFEQYF
.	TRBV6-5	few	TRBJ2-7	TGTGCCAGCAGTTACGAAACGGCCTACGAGCAGTACTTC	CASSYETAYEQYF
TRBD1	TRBV7-9	.	TRBJ1-2	TGTGCCAGCAGCCTAGGGACAGGCCAAACGGGGGACTATGGCTACACCTTC	CASSLGTGQTGDYGYTF
.	TRBV6-5	.	TRBJ2-3	TGTGCCAGCAGTGACCGGCAGGAAGATACGCAGTATTTT	CASSDRQEDTQYF
TRBD2	TRBV27	.	TRBJ2-7	TGTGCCAGCAGTTCGGGACTAGGAGCCTACGAGCAGTACTTC	CASSSGLGAYEQYF
TRBD2	TRBV9	few	TRBJ2-6	TGTGCCAGCAGCTCCCGGGGGGCTGGGGCCAACGTCCTGACTTTC	CASSSRGAGANVLTF
.	TRBV14	few	TRBJ2-7	TGTGCCAGCAGCCAGGCCAGGTCCGTCTACGAGCAGTACTTC	CASSQARSVYEQYF
.	TRBV5-1	once	TRBJ1-1	TGCGCCAGCAGCTTGGACGGCGAATGGGCTTTCTTT	CASSLDGEWAFF
.	TRBV9	.	TRBJ2-3	TGTGCCAGCAGCGTATCACAGGGATTTGTGAGAGATACGCAGTATTTT	CASSVSQGFVRDTQYF
TRBD1	TRBV6-5	.	TRBJ2-3	TGTGCCAGCAGTTACAGGGGGCAATACACAGATACGCAGTATTTT	CASSYRGQYTDTQYF
.	TRBV6-1	.	TRBJ2-4	TGTGCCAGCAGTGAAGGGCAGAAAAACATTCAGTACTTC	CASSEGQKNIQYF
.	TRBV27	.	TRBJ1-5	TGTGCCAGCAGTCCGAGACCGCGTTATAGCAATCAGCCCCAGCATTTT	CASSPRPRYSNQPQHF
.	TRBV30	once	TRBJ2-5	TGTGCATGGGAGGCGGGACAAGAGACCCAGTACTTC	CAWEAGQETQYF
TRBD1	TRBV13	.	TRBJ2-1	TGTGCCAGCAGCCTGGACAGGGAGAGTGAGCAGTTCTTC	CASSLDRESEQFF
TRBD1	TRBV5-6	once	TRBJ2-7	TGTGCCAGCAGCCACCCGGACAGGGGAGACGAGCAGTACTTC	CASSHPDRGDEQYF
.	TRBV18	.	TRBJ2-7	TGTGCCAGCTCACGGGACACCTCCTACGAGCAGTACTTC	CASSRDTSYEQYF
.	TRBV4-1	.	TRBJ1-1	TGCGCCAGCAGCCTGGGACAGAACACTGAAGCTTTCTTT	CASSLGQNTEAFF
.	TRBV7-2	few	TRBJ2-2	TGTGCCAGCAGCTTAGTGGCCCCTTCCCGGGCAGGCCTCACCGGGGAGCTGTTTTTT	CASSLVAPSRAGLTGELFF